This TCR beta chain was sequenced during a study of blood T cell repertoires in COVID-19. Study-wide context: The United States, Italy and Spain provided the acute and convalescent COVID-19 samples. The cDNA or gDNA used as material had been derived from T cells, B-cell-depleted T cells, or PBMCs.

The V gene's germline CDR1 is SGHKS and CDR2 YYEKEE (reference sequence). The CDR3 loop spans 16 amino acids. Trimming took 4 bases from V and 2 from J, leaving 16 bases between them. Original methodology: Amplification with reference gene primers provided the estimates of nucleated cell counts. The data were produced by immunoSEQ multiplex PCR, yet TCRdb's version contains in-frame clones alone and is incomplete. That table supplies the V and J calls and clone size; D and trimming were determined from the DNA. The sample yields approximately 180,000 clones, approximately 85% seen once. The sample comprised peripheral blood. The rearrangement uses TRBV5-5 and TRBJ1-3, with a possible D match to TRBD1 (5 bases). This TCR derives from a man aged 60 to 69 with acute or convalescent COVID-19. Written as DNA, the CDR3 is TGTGCCAGCAGCCTTGGACCGGGGGGGACTGGAAACACCATATATTTT. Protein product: CASSLGPGGTGNTIYF.